The clone carrying this T cell receptor (beta chain) was recorded only once. This entry comes from a study of CD8+ T cells in alopecia areata. Reverse transcription of extracted RNA yielded cDNA, which provided the sequencing template. The protocol was immunoSEQ multiplex PCR, while the TCRdb copy is restricted to in-frame clones and leaves out a portion. The table has under 300,000 clones, roughly 69% seen once. V lost 8 bases to trimming and J lost 2 bases, with 19 bases between them. The CDR3 is made up of 15 amino acids. Looked up from germline, CDR1 is GTSNPN and CDR2 is SVGIG (reference sequence).

This sample comprised CD4+ T cells sorted from blood, obtained at week 0. The chain has TRBV30 and TRBJ2-1; D is perhaps TRBD1 or TRBD2 (6 bases each). The receptor's source is a human donor with alopecia areata. The CDR3 loop reads CARGGGTFTYNEQFF. CDR3 nucleotide sequence: TGTGCCCGAGGTGGGGGGACATTCACCTACAATGAGCAGTTCTTC.